These T cell receptor beta chains were read from a single sample in a study of T cell responses to AZD1222 COVID-19 vaccine. Some clones are missing from TCRdb's copy, which holds only in-frame ones; the method was immunoSEQ multiplex PCR. The sample lists about 89,000 clones, roughly 84% seen once, with less than 6.5% in the top ten. The specimen was peripheral blood, collected 28 days after the second AZD1222 dose. All receptors derive from an adult who received the AZD1222 COVID-19 vaccine. CDR3s include the opening cysteine and the closing phenylalanine or tryptophan. Each record gives: V gene, D gene, clone size, CDR3 length, J gene, CDR3 DNA, CDR3 protein. D genes are given only for firm matches. Expanded clones get a size class; other rows say once, few or many, or leave the size out.

TRBV2	NA	NA	13	TRBJ2-3	TGTGCCAGCAGCGATGAGGGAACAGATACGCAGTATTTT	CASSDEGTDTQYF
TRBV27	TRBD2	NA	15	TRBJ2-7	TGTGCCAGCAGTCTGCGGCTAGCGGGAGGGTACGAGCAGTACTTC	CASSLRLAGGYEQYF
TRBV24-1	NA	NA	13	TRBJ2-5	TGTGCCACCAGTGATCCGGCGGGCTGGACCCAGTACTTC	CATSDPAGWTQYF
TRBV18	NA	NA	16	TRBJ1-3	TGTGCCAGCTCACCGGCGTTGAGGGACTCTGGAAACACCATATATTTT	CASSPALRDSGNTIYF
TRBV27	NA	NA	17	TRBJ2-2	TGTGCCAGCAGTTTAACCCCGCGGGTCGTTCTAACCGGGGAGCTGTTTTTT	CASSLTPRVVLTGELFF
TRBV7-2	NA	NA	15	TRBJ1-1	TGTGCCAGCAGCTTAGCGTTTGGGGGTAACACTGAAGCTTTCTTT	CASSLAFGGNTEAFF
TRBV5-4	NA	few	14	TRBJ2-3	TGTGCCAGCAGCTTGGATCCCGCGATGAATACGCAGTATTTT	CASSLDPAMNTQYF
TRBV6-5	NA	NA	15	TRBJ2-2	TGTGCCAGCAGTTACTTCCGGGATCGGACCGGGGAGCTGTTTTTT	CASSYFRDRTGELFF
TRBV18	NA	once	12	TRBJ1-1	TGTGCCAGCTCGACCATCCAAGCTGAAGCTTTCTTT	CASSTIQAEAFF
TRBV6-2/TRBV6-3	TRBD2	NA	18	TRBJ2-3	TGTGCCAGCAGTTACACACTAGCGGGAGGACCCCCCACAGATACGCAGTATTTT	CASSYTLAGGPPTDTQYF
TRBV18	TRBD2	NA	16	TRBJ2-1	TGTGCCAGCTCACCACCGCTACTAGCGGGAGGAAATGAGCAGTTCTTC	CASSPPLLAGGNEQFF
TRBV10-3	TRBD1	NA	12	TRBJ1-1	TGTGCCATCAGGGGACAGGGGTCTGAAGCTTTCTTT	CAIRGQGSEAFF
TRBV27	TRBD1	once	16	TRBJ1-1	TGTGCCAGCAGTTTTCAGGGGGCTAAGGTGAACACTGAAGCTTTCTTT	CASSFQGAKVNTEAFF
TRBV27	NA	NA	15	TRBJ1-5	TGTGCCAGCAGTCCGTGGGAAGGAGGCAATCAGCCCCAGCATTTT	CASSPWEGGNQPQHF
TRBV5-1	NA	NA	14	TRBJ2-1	TGCGCCAGCAGCTTGGGTGGCTCCTACAATGAGCAGTTCTTC	CASSLGGSYNEQFF
TRBV9	NA	NA	17	TRBJ2-7	TGTGCCAGCAGCGTAGGAGAGGGGGCACGGGGGACCTACGAGCAGTACTTC	CASSVGEGARGTYEQYF
TRBV11-3	NA	NA	15	TRBJ2-3	TGTGCCAGCAGCTTAGGCCGGGGAGCAACAGATACGCAGTATTTT	CASSLGRGATDTQYF
TRBV30	NA	NA	12	TRBJ1-5	TGTGCCTGGAGGGAGGGAAATCAGCCCCAGCATTTT	CAWREGNQPQHF
TRBV12-3/TRBV12-4	TRBD1	NA	13	TRBJ1-2	TGTGCCAGCAGGGTCACAGGGGGCCACGGCTACACCTTC	CASRVTGGHGYTF
TRBV29-1	NA	NA	12	TRBJ2-5	TGCAGCGTTGGGGAAATACAAGAGACCCAGTACTTC	CSVGEIQETQYF
TRBV29-1	NA	NA	13	TRBJ2-3	TGCAGCGGAGGGGAGACAGGCCGGGATACGCAGTATTTT	CSGGETGRDTQYF
TRBV11-2	NA	NA	15	TRBJ2-7	TGTGCCAGCAGCTTAAAATCGGACAGCTCCTACGAGCAGTACTTC	CASSLKSDSSYEQYF
TRBV19	NA	NA	14	TRBJ2-1	TGTGCCAGCCACCACCAGGGGTCCTACAATGAGCAGTTCTTC	CASHHQGSYNEQFF
TRBV6-2/TRBV6-3	TRBD2	NA	15	TRBJ2-3	TGTGCCAGCAGTTCGGAGGTAGCGGGAGAGGATACGCAGTATTTT	CASSSEVAGEDTQYF